This section outlines one T cell receptor beta chain sequence together with its context. The antigen this receptor binds is unknown. Mismatch with germline at one junction end may stem from a read error. The library was prepared using the immunoSEQ multiplex PCR assay. Here the immuneACCESS table is served through TCRdb, limited to in-frame sequences with V and J called. Missing clones are a known gap in these copies; in checked studies unresolved V genes cover under half, and the rest lacks a known reason. The sample data list some 10,000 clones, and approximately 86% of these were observed just once. Less than 20% of the sample rests with the top ten. The data were taken from a study of T cell changes during pregnancy in multiple sclerosis (dated 2019 in TCRdb). Study-level background: Changes in the T cell repertoire over the course of pregnancy were examined in this study in women with multiple sclerosis.

The sequence was collected from a female donor in good health, enrolled as a control in a pregnancy study. The sequencing used CD8+ T cells from peripheral blood mononuclear cells, collected in the third trimester of pregnancy.

The DNA is TGTGCCAGCAGCGTAGGGACAGGGGGCTTCAATCAGCCCCAGCATTTT. Its translation is CASSVGTGGFNQPQHF. The chain is made from TRBV13 and TRBJ1-5; TRBD1 lines up with 12 middle nucleotides. Based on the germline V gene (reference sequence), the CDR1 and CDR2 sequences are PRHDT and FYEKMQ. The CDR3 sequence holds 16 residues, the cysteine and phenylalanine included. Kept here is only the CDR3 DNA, which spans 48 bases and is read in frame from base 1.